The 16 T cell receptor beta chains below come from one sample, sequenced in a study of blood T cell repertoires in COVID-19. This table comes from immunoSEQ multiplex PCR, and its TCRdb copy is limited to in-frame clones, with some not included. The sample lists 100,000 to 150,000 clones; about 85% were seen once. The material sequenced was peripheral blood. These receptors all stem from a man older than 75 with active or convalescent COVID-19.

The rearrangement uses TRBV28 and TRBJ1-3, with D uncertain. Germline V lookup: CDR1 MDHEN, CDR2 SYDVKM. The CDR3 runs 20 residues. V was shortened by 6 bases and J by 0 bases, with 27 bases between the two germline ends. This CDR3 reads CASRPAGAIVGLTSGNTIYF. The CDR3 region has the DNA TGTGCCAGCAGGCCCGCGGGAGCTATTGTTGGATTAACCTCTGGAAACACCATATATTTT.

The chain links TRBV3-1 (or the pseudogene TRBV3-2) to TRBJ2-7, with 9 bases that match TRBD1. The CDR3 length is 14 residues. V trimming: 4 bases; J trimming: 2 bases; junction bases outside the gene matches: 3. Germline V lookup: CDR1 LGHDT, CDR2 YNNKEL (reference sequence). In nucleotides, the CDR3 is TGTGCCAGCAGCCCCGGGACAGGGACCTACGAGCAGTACTTC. Translation gives CASSPGTGTYEQYF.

The chain is built from TRBV3-1 (or the pseudogene TRBV3-2) and TRBJ1-6; the match to TRBD1 covers 8 bases. This CDR3 is 15 amino acids long. V trimming: 4 bases; J trimming: 9 bases; junction bases outside the gene matches: 8. The germline V gene has CDR1 LGHDT and CDR2 YNNKEL (reference sequence). DNA of the CDR3: TGTGCCAGCAGCCTCCTGACAGGGGCAGGTTCACCCCTCCACTTT. This gives the protein CASSLLTGAGSPLHF.

The V call is TRBV4-1, the J call TRBJ1-1; TRBD1 matches 7 bases. CDR1 is MGHRA, CDR2 YSYEKL, per germline. V lost 1 base to trimming and J lost 4 bases; unmatched junction nucleotides: 15. This CDR3 contains 18 residues. The CDR3 region is CASSQVLGGGDKSTEAFF. The CDR3 DNA reads TGCGCCAGCAGCCAAGTTTTAGGAGGGGGCGATAAATCCACTGAAGCTTTCTTT.

Here the CDR3 DNA reads TGTGCCAGCAGTTACCTTCGGACTAGCGTGGGCGAGACCCAGTACTTC. Translated: CASSYLRTSVGETQYF. V and J are TRBV6-2 or TRBV6-3 and TRBJ2-5; 9 bases are shared with TRBD2. This CDR3 contains 16 residues. Trimming took 2 bases from V and 5 from J; bases not matched to a gene: 9. Per germline, CDR1 MNHEY and CDR2 SVGEGT.

The chain employs TRBV27 and TRBJ2-1; 10 bases fit TRBD2. V gave up 2 bases and J gave up 4 bases; unmatched junction bases: 11. The CDR3 has 18 residues. The V gene's germline CDR1 is MNHEY and CDR2 SMNVEV (reference sequence). CDR3 loop: CASSLLGRTSGPYNEQFF. CDR3 coding DNA: TGTGCCAGCAGTTTACTAGGTAGGACTAGCGGTCCTTACAATGAGCAGTTCTTC.

This clone was counted only a few times. The V call is TRBV2, the J call TRBJ1-2, with TRBD1 matching 10 bases. CDR1 is SNHLY, CDR2 FYNNEI, per germline. The J segment lost 6 bases and the V segment lost 4 bases, leaving 5 bases of the junction unmatched. The CDR3 has 14 amino acids. The CDR3 DNA reads TGTGCCAGCAGTGGACAGGGGGCGATGGATGGCTACACCTTC. Translation: CASSGQGAMDGYTF.

This sequence joins TRBV29-1 and TRBJ1-2, with 8 bases identical to TRBD1. Germline V gives CDR1 SQVTM, CDR2 ANQGSEA. The CDR3 is 13 residues long. V lost 3 bases and J lost 7; bases outside the gene matches: 7. In nucleotides, the CDR3 is TGCAGCGTTGATCGACAGGGGCCCAGTGGCTACACCTTC. Protein sequence: CSVDRQGPSGYTF.

The V and J genes are TRBV6-1 and TRBJ1-6; D possibly corresponds to TRBD1 (5 bases). Trimming shortened V by 1 base and J by 9 bases, and 13 bases separated the two germline ends. The CDR3 runs to 15 residues. Germline-derived CDR1 and CDR2 are MNHNS and SASEGT. The CDR3 DNA follows: TGTGCCAGCAGTGAAGTGGGGGGGTCGGTTTCACCCCTCCACTTT. The encoded protein is CASSEVGGSVSPLHF.

The rearrangement uses TRBV5-6 and TRBJ2-1, with 10 bases lining up with TRBD2. Germline CDR1 and CDR2: SGHDT and YYEEEE. J was trimmed by 10 bases and V by 4 bases; bases with no gene match: 11. The CDR3 is made up of 15 amino acids. The CDR3 nucleotides read TGTGCCAGCAGCCAATTCGGACTAGCGGCAGGGGAGCAGTTCTTC. Encoded protein: CASSQFGLAAGEQFF.

The chain links TRBV3-1 (or the pseudogene TRBV3-2) to TRBJ2-7; 8 bases agree with TRBD1. There are 18 residues in the CDR3. J gave up 2 bases and V 3 bases, and 15 bases lay outside the gene matches. CDR1 LGHDT and CDR2 YNNKEL come from the germline V gene (reference sequence). The CDR3 here is CASSHPDRGWAGTYEQYF. DNA of the CDR3: TGTGCCAGCAGCCACCCCGACAGGGGATGGGCGGGGACCTACGAGCAGTACTTC.

The rearrangement joins TRBV11-2 to TRBJ2-3, with D possibly TRBD2 on 5 matching bases. CDR1 and CDR2 (germline): SGHAT, FQNNGV. This CDR3 is built from 15 residues. The V and J ends lost 3 bases and 0 bases respectively, with 10 bases between them. The CDR3 nucleotides read TGTGCCAGCAGCTTTTCCGGGATGAGCACAGATACGCAGTATTTT. The encoded protein is CASSFSGMSTDTQYF.

This rearrangement joins TRBV7-2 to TRBJ1-4; D call uncertain. This CDR3 region has 14 residues. The V end lost 2 bases, the J end lost 6 bases, and 10 bases lay between the germline ends. Germline V lookup: CDR1 SGHTA, CDR2 FQGNSA. This CDR3 reads CASSLHMRDEKLFF. The CDR3 nucleotides are TGTGCCAGCAGCTTACACATGCGGGATGAAAAACTGTTTTTT.

The V gene is TRBV30, the J gene TRBJ2-5, with 9 bases identical to TRBD2. The germline V gene has CDR1 GTSNPN and CDR2 SVGIG (reference sequence). The trim removed 2 bases at V and 4 bases at J, leaving 8 bases unmatched. There are 15 residues in the CDR3. CDR3 DNA: TGTGCCTGGAGTACTGGCGGGGGGGCACGAGAGACCCAGTACTTC. Protein sequence: CAWSTGGGARETQYF.

The chain has TRBV12-3 or TRBV12-4 and TRBJ2-2, with D uncertain. This CDR3 comprises 13 residues. V dropped 3 bases and J dropped 3 bases, with 5 bases sitting between them. CDR3 DNA: TGTGCCAGCAGTTTTTCCTACACCGGGGAGCTGTTTTTT. Residues: CASSFSYTGELFF.

This clone was seen once. The chain couples TRBV7-6 to TRBJ2-3, with 13 bases identical to TRBD2. V lost 5 bases to trimming and J lost 2 bases; unmatched junction nucleotides: 13. CDR1 SGHVS and CDR2 FNYEAQ come from the germline V gene. The CDR3 contains 19 residues. The CDR3 loop reads CASSRSRLAGGAPTDTQYF. The CDR3 coding sequence is TGTGCCAGCAGCCGATCCAGACTAGCGGGAGGCGCCCCCACAGATACGCAGTATTTT. The whole variable domain, remainder taken from reference TRBV7-6 and TRBJ2-3, is GAGVSQSPRYKVTKRGQDVALRCDPISGHVSLYWYRQALGQGPEFLTYFNYEAQQDKSGLPNDRFSAERPEGSISTLTIQRTEQRDSAMYRCASSRSRLAGGAPTDTQYFGPGTRLTVL.